The clone carrying this T cell receptor beta chain was seen a handful of times. Its antigen is unidentified. These data belong to a study of radiotherapy plus CTLA-4 blockade in lung cancer. Findings of the study overall: Increased serum interferon-beta after radiation also reportedly predicted response strongly. TCR clones from tumors expanded in blood after radiotherapy plus ipilimumab.

V lost 5 bases to trimming and J lost 7 bases, with 12 bases between them. The CDR3 contains 13 residues. The germline V gene has CDR1 SEHNR and CDR2 FQNEAQ (reference sequence). Focal radiation plus CTLA-4 blockade with ipilimumab was administered to patients who had chemo-refractory metastatic non-small-cell lung cancer. Profiling relied on immunoSEQ multiplex PCR, and the TCRdb table lists in-frame clones only, not all of them. The sample lists over 85,000 clones; roughly 79% were seen once. The receptor comes from a human donor with non-small cell lung cancer who had a partial response to radiotherapy plus ipilimumab. Some clones in this sample may be carry-over from other donors' samples. J is TRBJ1-3 and V is TRBV7-9; TRBD1 might be the D (5 bases). The sequences come from peripheral blood, collected from a patient treated with radiotherapy plus ipilimumab. Here the CDR3 DNA reads TGTGCCAGCAGCCCCGACAGAACCAACACCATATATTTT. Translation gives CASSPDRTNTIYF.